These 3 T cell receptor beta chains were sequenced from one sample in a study of immune evolution from preneoplasia to lung adenocarcinoma. The repertoire was sequenced with immunoSEQ multiplex PCR; TCRdb's copy has only in-frame clones and lacks some. This table has 9,000 to 13,000 clones, roughly three quarters appearing once. The sequenced sample consisted of FFPE normal lung tissue adjacent to the tumor. The source is a person in their sixties with lung adenocarcinoma. Some clones in this sample may be carry-over from other donors' samples.

The chain carries TRBV30 and TRBJ1-1; possible D gene TRBD1, 5 bases. The CDR3 has 14 amino acids. Trimming took off 8 bases at V and 3 bases at J, with 19 bases between the two ends. Per the germline V gene, CDR1 is GTSNPN and CDR2 is SVGIG (reference sequence). In DNA form, the CDR3 reads TGTGCCGCGCGAACCTGGACGGGGGACACTGAAGCTTTCTTT. Translating it yields CAARTWTGDTEAFF.

This sequence joins TRBV27 and TRBJ2-7; D is ambiguous. Trimming removed 3 bases at V and 3 bases at J, with 12 bases between. The V gene's germline CDR1 is MNHEY and CDR2 SMNVEV (reference sequence). CDR3 size: 14 residues. CDR3 sequence (DNA): TGTGCCAGCAGTTTGAAAGTAGGTATCTACGAGCAGTACTTC. The encoded protein is CASSLKVGIYEQYF.

The chain has TRBV27 and TRBJ2-3; 8 nucleotides align to TRBD2. V lost 4 bases, J lost 0 bases, and 3 bases stayed unmatched. This CDR3 has 15 amino acids. Germline values: CDR1 MNHEY, CDR2 SMNVEV (reference sequence). This chain's CDR3 is CASSYSSGSTDTQYF. CDR3 DNA sequence: TGTGCCAGCAGTTACTCTAGCGGGAGCACAGATACGCAGTATTTT.